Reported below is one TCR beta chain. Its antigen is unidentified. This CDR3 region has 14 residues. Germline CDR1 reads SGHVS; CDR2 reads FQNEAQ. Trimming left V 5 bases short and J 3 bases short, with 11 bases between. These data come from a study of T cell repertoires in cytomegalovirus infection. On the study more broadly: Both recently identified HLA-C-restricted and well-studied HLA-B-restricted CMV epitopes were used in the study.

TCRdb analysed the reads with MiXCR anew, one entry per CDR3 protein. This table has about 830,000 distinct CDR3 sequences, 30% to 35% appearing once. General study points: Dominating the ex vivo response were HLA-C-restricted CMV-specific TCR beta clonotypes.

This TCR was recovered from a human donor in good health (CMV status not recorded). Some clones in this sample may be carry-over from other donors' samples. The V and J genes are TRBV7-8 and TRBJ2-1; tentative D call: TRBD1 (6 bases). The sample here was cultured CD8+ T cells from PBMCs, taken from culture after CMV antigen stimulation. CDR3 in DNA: TGTGCCAGCAGCACAACAGGGCTCTACAATGAGCAGTTCTTC. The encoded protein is CASSTTGLYNEQFF.